The 27 T cell receptor beta chains below come from one sample, sequenced in a study of shared T cell receptors in the human thymus. Assay used: immunoSEQ multiplex PCR; TCRdb lists only in-frame clones, some missing. Here the sample spans 630,000 or so clones, more than 70% being singletons. These same records also appear under a second study, on human thymus T cells.

Specimen: thymocytes. The receptors stem from a boy under two years old with a congenital heart defect.

V gene TRBV2 combines with J gene TRBJ2-7; the D gene is possibly TRBD2 (5 bases). The germline V and J ends were trimmed by 7 bases and 4 bases, with 8 bases remaining between them. CDR3 length: 11 amino acids. The germline CDR1 and CDR2 sequences are SNHLY and FYNNEI. DNA of the CDR3: TGTGCCAGCATATCGGGGTACGAGCAGTACTTC. Translation gives CASISGYEQYF.

The chain uses TRBV10-3 and TRBJ1-2; 7 bases map to TRBD1. Looked up from germline, CDR1 is ENHRY and CDR2 is SYGVKD. The CDR3 is 14 residues long. Germline trimming cut 6 bases from V and 0 bases from J; bases unmatched to any gene: 4. CDR3 sequence (DNA): TGTGCCATCAGGACAGGGTTGTCTAACTATGGCTACACCTTC. It translates to CAIRTGLSNYGYTF.

The CDR3 bases are TGTGCCAGCTCACCTGACAGGGAAAGGGCTTTCTTT. This codes for CASSPDRERAFF. The chain combines TRBV18 with TRBJ1-1, with 7 positions matching TRBD1. V lost 3 bases to trimming and J lost 11 bases; unmatched junction nucleotides: 6. The germline CDR1 and CDR2 sequences are KGHSH and LQKENI. There are 12 residues in the CDR3.

A note on this clone: This same CDR3 is encoded by further DNA sequences in the sample. V is TRBV4-1 and J is TRBJ1-6; D is undetermined. V was pared by 0 bases and J by 0 bases, with 15 bases between. The germline CDR1 and CDR2 sequences are MGHRA and YSYEKL. The CDR3 loop spans 19 amino acids. The CDR3 region is CASSQDSPTLSSYNSPLHF. CDR3 sequence (DNA): TGCGCCAGCAGCCAAGATTCCCCCACGTTGAGCTCCTATAATTCACCCCTCCACTTT.

There are a few counts of this clone. Other DNA sequences within the sample encode an identical CDR3. This chain connects TRBV27 to TRBJ1-6; TRBD1 is a possible D gene (5 bases). Deletions cut 5 bases from V and 5 bases from J, with 7 bases between. This CDR3 spans 13 amino acids. Germline CDR1 and CDR2: MNHEY and SMNVEV (reference sequence). The CDR3 DNA reads as TGTGCCAGCAGTCGGGGGGATAATTCACCCCTCCACTTT. Amino acids: CASSRGDNSPLHF.

This rearrangement joins TRBV28 to TRBJ1-1, with 7 positions matching TRBD1. This CDR3 region has 15 residues. Germline assignment: CDR1 MDHEN and CDR2 SYDVKM. V gave up 7 bases and J gave up 0 bases; unmatched junction bases: 8. Written as DNA, the CDR3 is TGTGCCAGCAAGTTGGGGGACAGCATGAACACTGAAGCTTTCTTT. Its translation: CASKLGDSMNTEAFF. Based on the CDR3 plus reference TRBV28 and TRBJ1-1, the full variable domain is DVKVTQSSRYLVKRTGEKVFLECVQDMDHENMFWYRQDPGLGLRLIYFSYDVKMKEKGDIPEGYSVSREKKERFSLILESASTNQTSMYLCASKLGDSMNTEAFFGQGTRLTVV.

Written as DNA, the CDR3 is TGTGCCAGCAGCTTAGCTAGCGGGGAGATTTTTGAGCAGTTCTTC. Its translation is CASSLASGEIFEQFF. The rearrangement joins TRBV11-3 to TRBJ2-1; 9 positions match TRBD2. The junction had 7 bases not matched to a gene; V was cut back by 1 base and J by 9 bases. The CDR3 spans 15 residues. The V gene's germline CDR1 is SGHNT and CDR2 YENEEA.

This sequence joins TRBV2 and TRBJ2-3, with 8 bases fitting TRBD2. This CDR3 is 14 amino acids long. The germline V gene has CDR1 SNHLY and CDR2 FYNNEI. V trimming: 4 bases; J trimming: 4 bases; junction bases outside the gene matches: 4. CDR3 DNA: TGTGCCAGCAGTGTGGCTAGCGGGCCAGATACGCAGTATTTT. Translation gives CASSVASGPDTQYF.

The CDR3: CASSQPKVGGNANTGELFF. The CDR3 region has the DNA TGCGCCAGCAGCCAGCCAAAAGTTGGCGGGAATGCGAACACCGGGGAGCTGTTTTTT. This chain connects TRBV4-1 to TRBJ2-2, with a tentative D call TRBD2 (6 bases). Between the trimmed V and J ends, which lost 3 bases and 0 bases, there was a span of 20 bases. CDR1 is MGHRA, CDR2 YSYEKL, per germline. The CDR3 totals 19 residues.

The chain joins TRBV28 to TRBJ1-5, with unresolved D. The CDR3 covers 14 residues. In germline, CDR1 is MDHEN, CDR2 SYDVKM. V was clipped by 6 bases and J by 4 bases, with 13 bases between them. CDR3 sequence: CASRHTAANQPQHF. Written as DNA, the CDR3 is TGTGCCAGCAGGCACACAGCCGCTAATCAGCCCCAGCATTTT.

The rearrangement joins TRBV10-3 to TRBJ2-1; 7 bases align to TRBD2. The CDR3 spans 15 residues. Germline CDR1 is ENHRY and CDR2 is SYGVKD. V lost 6 bases, J lost 0 bases, and 5 bases stayed unmatched. The CDR3 bases are TGTGCCATCAGCAGGCGCGGGAGCTCCTACAATGAGCAGTTCTTC. It is translated as CAISRRGSSYNEQFF.

This clone was observed a single time. This rearrangement joins TRBV11-2 to TRBJ2-7; 7 positions agree with TRBD1. CDR1 and CDR2 (germline): SGHAT, FQNNGV. With 1 base clipped from V and 3 bases from J, the junction kept 6 bases outside the gene matches. This CDR3 is built from 15 residues. The DNA for the CDR3 is TGTGCCAGCAGCTTAGGGGAAGGGGGCGTCTACGAGCAGTACTTC. Translated, it gives CASSLGEGGVYEQYF. The complete variable domain, with remaining parts taken from reference TRBV11-2 and TRBJ2-7, reads EAGVAQSPRYKIIEKRQSVAFWCNPISGHATLYWYQQILGQGPKLLIQFQNNGVVDDSQLPKDRFSAERLKGVDSTLKIQPAKLEDSAVYLCASSLGEGGVYEQYFGPGTRLTVT.

V gene TRBV19 combines with J gene TRBJ1-6; D gene unclear. CDR3 length: 15 residues. Germline-derived CDR1 and CDR2 are LNHDA and SQIVND (reference sequence). V lost 4 bases and J 2 bases, leaving 9 bases between the germline ends. In nucleotides, the CDR3 is TGTGCCAGTAGTACGCGGAGCCCCTATAATTCACCCCTCCACTTT. Translation gives CASSTRSPYNSPLHF. The full variable domain, completed using reference TRBV19 and TRBJ1-6, is DGGITQSPKYLFRKEGQNVTLSCEQNLNHDAMYWYRQDPGQGLRLIYYSQIVNDFQKGDIAEGYSVSREKKESFPLTVTSAQKNPTAFYLCASSTRSPYNSPLHFGNGTRLTVT.

The chain is built from TRBV28 and TRBJ1-6, with D tentatively TRBD1 (5 bases). Per germline, CDR1 MDHEN and CDR2 SYDVKM. The CDR3 spans 15 residues. The germline V and J ends were trimmed by 6 bases and 7 bases, with 16 bases remaining between them. CDR3 amino acids: CASSPIGGENSPLHF. CDR3 bases: TGTGCCAGCAGCCCCATCGGGGGAGAGAATTCACCCCTCCACTTT. The entire variable domain, with the rest obtained from reference TRBV28 and TRBJ1-6, is as follows: DVKVTQSSRYLVKRTGEKVFLECVQDMDHENMFWYRQDPGLGLRLIYFSYDVKMKEKGDIPEGYSVSREKKERFSLILESASTNQTSMYLCASSPIGGENSPLHFGNGTRLTVT.

The chain combines TRBV7-9 with TRBJ1-3; D ambiguous. This CDR3 region has 16 residues. Germline V gene data show CDR1 as SEHNR and CDR2 as FQNEAQ (reference sequence). Trimming shortened V by 1 base and J by 1 base, and 11 bases separated the two germline ends. This chain's CDR3 is CASSLGPGGSGNTIYF. The CDR3 nucleotides read TGTGCCAGCAGCTTAGGGCCGGGAGGGTCTGGAAACACCATATATTTT.

This chain links TRBV6-1 with TRBJ2-1; 10 bases are a match to TRBD2. Germline trimming cut 4 bases from V and 10 bases from J; bases unmatched to any gene: 13. The CDR3 spans 16 residues. Germline values: CDR1 MNHNS, CDR2 SASEGT. Here the CDR3 reads CASSVGGSGRIREQFF. In nucleotides, the CDR3 is TGTGCCAGCAGTGTAGGGGGTAGCGGGAGGATCCGGGAGCAGTTCTTC.

The J gene is TRBJ2-5, the V gene TRBV7-6; tentatively, D is TRBD2 (6 bases). Deletions cut 3 bases from V and 2 bases from J, with 13 bases between. Germline CDR1 and CDR2: SGHVS and FNYEAQ. The CDR3 runs 15 residues. CDR3 region: CASSFGGTVQETQYF. The CDR3, as DNA: TGTGCCAGCAGCTTCGGCGGGACTGTACAAGAGACCCAGTACTTC.

The chain links TRBV7-7 to TRBJ1-2; D remains unclear. The CDR3 totals 21 residues. Germline CDR1 and CDR2: SSHAT and FNYEAQ (reference sequence). Trimming left V 2 bases short and J 2 bases short, with 30 bases between. The DNA for the CDR3 is TGTGCCAGCAGCTTATTTTTCTTTATGGGCTTGAGTTTCGGTTTAAACTATGGCTACACCTTC. Translating gives CASSLFFFMGLSFGLNYGYTF.

The gene calls are TRBV4-1 and TRBJ2-1; a weak D match, TRBD2 (6 bases). Trimming took 4 bases from V and 4 from J, leaving 11 bases between them. Germline V gives CDR1 MGHRA, CDR2 YSYEKL. This CDR3 has 14 residues. Written as DNA, the CDR3 is TGCGCCAGCAGCCGGGCCGGGAGATACAATGAGCAGTTCTTC. Translated: CASSRAGRYNEQFF.

In its sample, this clone was seen once. V and J are TRBV7-9 and TRBJ1-2; 7 positions match TRBD1. The junction had 9 bases not matched to a gene; V was cut back by 5 bases and J by 0 bases. CDR3 length: 16 amino acids. The V gene's germline CDR1 is SEHNR and CDR2 FQNEAQ (reference sequence). The CDR3 DNA is TGTGCCAGCAGCGACGACCGGGACAGACCTAACTATGGCTACACCTTC. It encodes CASSDDRDRPNYGYTF. Full variable domain (outside the CDR3, taken from reference TRBV7-9 and TRBJ1-2): DTGVSQNPRHKITKRGQNVTFRCDPISEHNRLYWYRQTLGQGPEFLTYFQNEAQLEKSRLLSDRFSAERPKGSFSTLEIQRTEQGDSAMYLCASSDDRDRPNYGYTFGSGTRLTVV.

This sequence joins TRBV28 and TRBJ2-2; 13 bases line up with TRBD2. The CDR3 loop spans 17 amino acids. CDR1 and CDR2 (germline): MDHEN, SYDVKM. Trimming cost V 6 bases and J 5 bases; bases outside gene matches: 9. The CDR3 nucleotides read TGTGCCAGCAGATCCGGGACTAGCGGGGCTGTTACCGGGGAGCTGTTTTTT. Its translation is CASRSGTSGAVTGELFF. Looking up the rest from reference TRBV28 and TRBJ2-2 gives the full variable domain: DVKVTQSSRYLVKRTGEKVFLECVQDMDHENMFWYRQDPGLGLRLIYFSYDVKMKEKGDIPEGYSVSREKKERFSLILESASTNQTSMYLCASRSGTSGAVTGELFFGEGSRLTVL.

A few counts support this clone. This sequence joins TRBV5-8 and TRBJ2-4; TRBD2 agrees at 9 bases. Germline loops: CDR1 SGHTS, CDR2 YDEGEE. J lost 2 bases, V lost 0 bases, and 3 bases had no gene match. There are 16 residues in the CDR3. The CDR3 region is CASSLGAGGTKNIQYF. The CDR3 nucleotides are TGTGCCAGCAGCTTGGGAGCGGGAGGCACCAAAAACATTCAGTACTTC.

The chain carries TRBV15 and TRBJ2-3; 11 nucleotides line up with TRBD1. The CDR3 consists of 16 residues. CDR1 is LNHNV, CDR2 YYDKDF, per germline (reference sequence). The ends lost 5 bases at V and 6 bases at J; junction bases unmatched: 10. The CDR3 protein is CATSLGRTGGPDTQYF. The CDR3 DNA follows: TGTGCCACCAGCCTGGGCAGGACAGGGGGCCCGGATACGCAGTATTTT.

The gene calls are TRBV28 and TRBJ2-2; D gene unclear. V lost 6 bases and J lost 6, with 17 bases in between. The V gene's germline CDR1 is MDHEN and CDR2 SYDVKM. The CDR3 consists of 15 residues. CDR3 protein: CASRRYAEVSGELFF. CDR3 coding DNA: TGTGCCAGCAGACGCTACGCCGAGGTCTCCGGGGAGCTGTTTTTT.

The chain employs TRBV15 and TRBJ2-7; no clear D. Germline loops: CDR1 LNHNV, CDR2 YYDKDF (reference sequence). Trimming left V 0 bases short and J 4 bases short, with 16 bases between. The CDR3 extends over 16 amino acids. The CDR3 sequence: CATSREGVKRRYEQYF. The CDR3 nucleotides read TGTGCCACCAGCAGAGAAGGAGTAAAACGTCGGTACGAGCAGTACTTC.

The chain couples TRBV27 to TRBJ1-3; no clear D. CDR1 is MNHEY, CDR2 SMNVEV, per germline (reference sequence). CDR3 length: 17 amino acids. V lost 6 bases and J lost 1, with 19 bases in between. CDR3 nucleotides: TGTGCCAGCAGGGAGGCCCTGGTAGCCTATTCTGGAAACACCATATATTTT. Protein: CASREALVAYSGNTIYF.

This clone was seen more than once but under ten times. The chain is built from TRBV5-5 and TRBJ1-3; 7 bases align to TRBD1. Unmatched junction bases numbered 7, after V lost 4 bases and J lost 0 bases. Germline lookup yields CDR1 SGHKS and CDR2 YYEKEE (reference sequence). This CDR3 contains 16 residues. In DNA form, the CDR3 reads TGTGCCAGCAGCCCAGGACAGGCCTGCTCTGGAAACACCATATATTTT. Translation gives CASSPGQACSGNTIYF.